This T cell receptor (beta chain) derives from a study of CXCR3-negative and CXCR3-positive naive CD8 T cells. Preparation of TRB cDNA libraries relied on 5' RACE carrying UMI labels. After re-calling the 5' RACE reads, TCRdb lists one entry per CDR3 protein, DNA absent. The listing contains 100,000 to 150,000 distinct CDR3 sequences. The CDR3 consists of 15 residues. CDR1 is MGHRA and CDR2 is YSYEKL in the germline V gene. This chain connects TRBV4-1 to TRBJ1-1; lacking DNA, the TRBD1 call made by TCRdb goes unchecked. The clonotype originates from a human donor in good health. Some clones in this sample may be carry-over from other donors' samples. Sequenced: naive CXCR3- CD8+ T cells from blood. Described subset: CD45RO-CCR7+CD27+CD95- naive CD8+ T cells lacking CXCR3 (TNR3-). This chain's CDR3 is CASSLLTPGGTEAFF.